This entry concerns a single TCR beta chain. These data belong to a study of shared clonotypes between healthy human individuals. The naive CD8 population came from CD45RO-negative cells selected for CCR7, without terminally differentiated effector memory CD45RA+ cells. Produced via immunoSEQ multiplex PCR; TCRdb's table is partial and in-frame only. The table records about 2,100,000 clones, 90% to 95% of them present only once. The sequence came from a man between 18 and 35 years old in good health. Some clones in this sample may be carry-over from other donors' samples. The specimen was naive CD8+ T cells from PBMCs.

The CDR3 DNA reads as TGTGCCAGCAGTTATTCGGGCAGGGGGCGACTAAATGAGCAGTTCTTC. Translation: CASSYSGRGRLNEQFF. The chain combines TRBV6-5 with TRBJ2-1, with 8 bases matching TRBD1. The junction had 11 bases not matched to a gene; V was cut back by 3 bases and J by 7 bases. The CDR3 loop spans 16 amino acids. Germline V gene sequence: CDR1 MNHEY, CDR2 SVGAGI.